The next 32 T cell receptor beta chains were all read from a single sample in a study of cytomegalovirus exposure and HLA in healthy donors. 60 Vbeta and 13 Jbeta primers were used in PCR. The method was immunoSEQ multiplex PCR; TCRdb's version includes in-frame clones alone and lacks a portion of them. The sample consists of about 160,000 clones, approximately 85% of them appearing once. What was sequenced was PBMCs. These receptors were collected from a man between 45 and 60 years old in good health and CMV-seropositive.

This clone has only one observation. The chain recombines TRBV18 with TRBJ1-1, with D uncertain. The V end was cut by 2 bases, the J end by 0 bases, with 10 bases between. The germline CDR1 and CDR2 sequences are KGHSH and LQKENI. The length of the CDR3 is 15 residues. The CDR3 spells CASSPNINMNTEAFF. In DNA form, the CDR3 reads TGTGCCAGCTCACCAAATATTAACATGAACACTGAAGCTTTCTTT.

V usage is TRBV7-2 and J usage is TRBJ2-2; the D is unclear. Germline V gene lookup returns CDR1 SGHTA and CDR2 FQGNSA. With 1 base removed from V and 2 bases from J, the gap between germline ends came to 8 bases. This CDR3 is built from 15 residues. CDR3 sequence: CASSLVLGNTGELFF. DNA for the CDR3: TGTGCCAGCAGCTTAGTACTGGGCAACACCGGGGAGCTGTTTTTT.

The chain uses TRBV7-3 and TRBJ2-5; tentative D call: TRBD1 (5 bases). Trimming left V 5 bases short and J 5 bases short, with 12 bases between. CDR1 and CDR2 (germline): SGHTA, FQGTGA. The CDR3 consists of 13 residues. CDR3 residues: CASSPGLWETQYF. The CDR3 bases are TGTGCCAGCAGCCCAGGGCTCTGGGAGACCCAGTACTTC.

The V call is TRBV28, the J call TRBJ1-5; the D is unclear. The CDR3 is 13 amino acids. Germline V gene lookup returns CDR1 MDHEN and CDR2 SYDVKM. The ends were cut back, 2 bases at V and 4 bases at J, with 6 bases in the middle. This CDR3 reads CASSLTENQPQHF. The CDR3 DNA reads as TGTGCCAGCAGTTTAACAGAGAATCAGCCCCAGCATTTT.

The chain joins TRBV28 to TRBJ2-6, with 7 bases aligning to TRBD1. The CDR3 is made up of 15 amino acids. Germline V CDR1 and CDR2: MDHEN, SYDVKM. J gave up 0 bases and V 5 bases, and 1 base lay outside the gene matches. The CDR3, as DNA: TGTGCCAGCAGTGGACAGGACTCTGGGGCCAACGTCCTGACTTTC. Translated: CASSGQDSGANVLTF.

This CDR3 reads CASSPEAGNTGELFF. The CDR3 bases are TGTGCCAGCAGCCCCGAGGCCGGGAACACCGGGGAGCTGTTTTTT. The chain carries TRBV7-2 and TRBJ2-2; D is uncertain. V was pared by 5 bases and J by 1 base, with 11 bases between. The CDR3 length is 15 residues. In germline, CDR1 is SGHTA, CDR2 FQGNSA.

V and J are TRBV5-4 and TRBJ2-5, with 8 positions matching TRBD2. The CDR3 consists of 13 residues. Germline values: CDR1 SGHNT, CDR2 YYREEE (reference sequence). With 0 bases clipped from V and 5 bases from J, the junction kept 0 bases outside the gene matches. The DNA for the CDR3 is TGTGCCAGCAGCTTGGTAGCGGGGGAGACCCAGTACTTC. Residues: CASSLVAGETQYF.

The V gene is TRBV5-1, the J gene TRBJ2-1; D is unresolved. CDR3 size: 16 residues. The germline V gene encodes CDR1 SGHRS and CDR2 YFSETQ. Deletions cut 0 bases from V and 3 bases from J, with 13 bases between. The CDR3 loop is CASSLDEVSGYNEQFF. In nucleotides, the CDR3 is TGCGCCAGCAGCTTGGACGAGGTTTCTGGCTACAATGAGCAGTTCTTC.

This chain's CDR3 is CASSLSPGVGYTF. The DNA for the CDR3 is TGTGCCAGCAGTTTATCCCCAGGGGTTGGCTACACCTTC. V gene TRBV28 combines with J gene TRBJ1-2; TRBD1 might be the D (6 bases). Between the trimmed V and J ends, which lost 1 base and 7 bases, there was a span of 10 bases. The germline gives CDR1 MDHEN, CDR2 SYDVKM. The CDR3 totals 13 residues.

The rearrangement links TRBV21-1 to TRBJ1-5. TRBV21-1 is given as a pseudogene. The CDR3 covers 18 residues. CDR3: CASSKVPPMRGSNQPQHF. The CDR3 DNA is TGTGCCAGCAGCAAAGTACCCCCCATGCGGGGAAGCAATCAGCCCCAGCATTTT.

The chain links TRBV11-2 to TRBJ2-5; 7 nucleotides line up with TRBD1. V was clipped by 2 bases and J by 1 base; unmatched bases: 4. The CDR3 runs 15 residues. Germline loops: CDR1 SGHAT, CDR2 FQNNGV. The CDR3 loop is CASSLNRGIQETQYF. The DNA for the CDR3 is TGTGCCAGCAGCTTAAACAGGGGAATCCAAGAGACCCAGTACTTC.

The chain employs TRBV6-1 and TRBJ2-2; no reliable D call. The CDR3 has 15 amino acids. The V gene's germline CDR1 is MNHNS and CDR2 SASEGT. The germline V and J ends were trimmed by 1 base and 3 bases, with 9 bases remaining between them. For the CDR3, the DNA is TGTGCCAGCAGTGAAGGGCGGATCTACACCGGGGAGCTGTTTTTT. This sequence encodes CASSEGRIYTGELFF.

This clone was counted a few times. The V gene is TRBV28, the J gene TRBJ2-4; D ambiguous. With 2 bases removed from V and 10 bases from J, the gap between germline ends came to 9 bases. The CDR3 loop spans 12 amino acids. CDR1 is MDHEN, CDR2 SYDVKM, per germline. CDR3 protein: CASSLGSGIQYF. CDR3 nucleotide sequence: TGTGCCAGCAGTTTAGGGTCCGGGATTCAGTACTTC. The variable domain in full, with the rest retrieved from reference TRBV28 and TRBJ2-4, is DVKVTQSSRYLVKRTGEKVFLECVQDMDHENMFWYRQDPGLGLRLIYFSYDVKMKEKGDIPEGYSVSREKKERFSLILESASTNQTSMYLCASSLGSGIQYFGAGTRLSVL.

V is TRBV7-9 and J is TRBJ2-1; D call uncertain. The ends were cut back, 2 bases at V and 6 bases at J, with 2 bases in the middle. This CDR3 is 11 amino acids long. Germline CDR1 SEHNR, CDR2 FQNEAQ (reference sequence). Here the CDR3 DNA reads TGTGCCAGCAGCTTACTCAATGAGCAGTTCTTC. This gives the protein CASSLLNEQFF.

V and J are TRBV11-3 and TRBJ2-1, with unresolved D. Germline CDR1 reads SGHNT; CDR2 reads YENEEA. The CDR3 contains 14 residues. Trimming stripped 2 bases from V and 5 bases from J, with 10 bases between. The DNA of the CDR3 is TGTGCCAGCAGCTTATACGGTACGCACAATGAGCAGTTCTTC. Its protein product is CASSLYGTHNEQFF.

The genes are TRBV4-2 and TRBJ2-1; 14 bases are a match to TRBD2. Germline CDR1 reads LGHNA; CDR2 reads YNFKEQ. The CDR3 has 15 amino acids. V was pared by 8 bases and J by 8 bases, with 8 bases of the junction left unmatched. The CDR3 coding sequence is TGTGCCAGCTCCGGGACTAGCGGGAGTTTAGATGAGCAGTTCTTC. It encodes CASSGTSGSLDEQFF.

The V call is TRBV7-3, the J call TRBJ2-7; 9 bases fit TRBD2. J lost 6 bases, V lost 6 bases, and 6 bases had no gene match. In germline, CDR1 is SGHTA, CDR2 FQGTGA. There are 13 residues in the CDR3. For the CDR3, the DNA is TGTGCCAGCAGTCTTAGCGGGAGTGCCGAGCAGTACTTC. Its protein is CASSLSGSAEQYF.

V usage is TRBV28 and J usage is TRBJ1-5; 10 bases match TRBD1. The CDR3 is 15 amino acids. Germline V gene lookup returns CDR1 MDHEN and CDR2 SYDVKM. Trimming at V came to 3 bases and at J to 6 bases, leaving 5 bases not matched to a gene. CDR3 protein: CASSFDRGPGQPQHF. CDR3 sequence (DNA): TGTGCCAGCAGTTTCGACAGGGGGCCTGGTCAGCCCCAGCATTTT.

The chain links TRBV5-4 to TRBJ2-3; 12 bases map to TRBD2. The CDR3 runs 16 residues. Germline values: CDR1 SGHNT, CDR2 YYREEE (reference sequence). The trim removed 4 bases at V and 0 bases at J, leaving 3 bases unmatched. The CDR3 nucleotides read TGTGCCAGCAGCCTAGGGACTAGCGGGAGCACAGATACGCAGTATTTT. Protein: CASSLGTSGSTDTQYF.

This chain connects TRBV2 to TRBJ1-4; 9 nucleotides align to TRBD1. The junction had 10 bases not matched to a gene; V was cut back by 5 bases and J by 0 bases. Germline V gene lookup returns CDR1 SNHLY and CDR2 FYNNEI. The CDR3 has 18 amino acids. This chain's CDR3 is CASSWDRADTATNEKLFF. CDR3 in DNA: TGTGCCAGCAGTTGGGACAGGGCGGACACGGCAACTAATGAAAAACTGTTTTTT.

The chain carries TRBV19 and TRBJ2-5; 7 bases agree with TRBD1. Trimming at V came to 4 bases and at J to 3 bases, leaving 5 bases not matched to a gene. Germline lookup yields CDR1 LNHDA and CDR2 SQIVND (reference sequence). This CDR3 spans 14 amino acids. The CDR3 sequence: CASSTHDREETQYF. CDR3 in DNA: TGTGCCAGTAGTACCCACGACAGGGAAGAGACCCAGTACTTC.

The V gene is TRBV19, the J gene TRBJ1-5, with D unclear. Trimming removed 10 bases from V and 8 bases from J, with 15 bases in between. CDR1 and CDR2 from the germline V gene are LNHDA and SQIVND (reference sequence). The CDR3 is made up of 12 amino acids. DNA of the CDR3: TGTGCCACACGACTGGGGAGGGAGCCCCAGCATTTT. This translates into CATRLGREPQHF.

The count of this clone is one. The chain couples TRBV7-3 to TRBJ2-2; 7 bases line up with TRBD1. With V trimmed by 5 bases and J by 4 bases, 16 bases remained unmatched. CDR3 length: 18 amino acids. CDR1 and CDR2 (germline): SGHTA, FQGTGA. The CDR3 sequence is CASSPRARTGVGTGELFF. As DNA, the CDR3 is TGTGCCAGCAGCCCCCGGGCCCGCACAGGGGTGGGCACCGGGGAGCTGTTTTTT.

The chain couples TRBV29-1 to TRBJ2-1; 11 bases align to TRBD2. The CDR3 extends over 12 amino acids. V lost 7 bases, J lost 7 bases, and 3 bases stayed unmatched. Germline values: CDR1 SQVTM, CDR2 ANQGSEA. The CDR3 coding sequence is TGCAGCGGGTCTAGCGGGGGGAATGAGCAGTTCTTC. It yields the protein CSGSSGGNEQFF.

The J gene is TRBJ1-4, the V gene TRBV4-3; the D gene is possibly TRBD1 (5 bases). Between the trimmed V and J ends, which lost 8 bases and 3 bases, there was a span of 13 bases. Germline V lookup: CDR1 LGHNA, CDR2 YSLEER. The CDR3 sequence is 14 residues long. DNA of the CDR3: TGCGCCAGCTCCGAAGAACAGGCTAATGAAAAACTGTTTTTT. Translated: CASSEEQANEKLFF.

V gene TRBV7-2 combines with J gene TRBJ2-7, with 11 positions matching TRBD2. V lost 3 bases, J lost 1 base, and 2 bases stayed unmatched. In germline, CDR1 is SGHTA, CDR2 FQGNSA. This CDR3 comprises 15 residues. CDR3 in amino acids: CASSLGLAESYEQYF. DNA for the CDR3: TGTGCCAGCAGCTTGGGACTAGCGGAGTCCTACGAGCAGTACTTC.

The DNA of the CDR3 is TGTGCCAGCAGCGCCCCGGGACTAGTGGCTGGTGAGCAGTTCTTC. This encodes CASSAPGLVAGEQFF. This chain uses TRBV9 with TRBJ2-1; 8 nucleotides agree with TRBD2. Looked up from germline, CDR1 is SGDLS and CDR2 is YYNGEE. This CDR3 contains 15 residues. V dropped 3 bases and J dropped 9; count of bases not matched to a gene: 11.

The gene calls are TRBV9 and TRBJ2-2; D is possibly TRBD2 (5 bases). Germline loops: CDR1 SGDLS, CDR2 YYNGEE. CDR3 length: 16 residues. With 0 bases removed from V and 5 bases from J, the gap between germline ends came to 14 bases. CDR3 sequence reads: CASSVVPSPQTGELFF. The CDR3 nucleotides are TGTGCCAGCAGCGTAGTGCCTAGCCCTCAGACCGGGGAGCTGTTTTTT.

The chain carries TRBV28 and TRBJ1-1; D is undetermined. V dropped 6 bases and J dropped 4 bases, with 18 bases sitting between them. CDR1 is MDHEN and CDR2 is SYDVKM in the germline V gene. There are 15 residues in the CDR3. CDR3 sequence: CASSPRSAWSTEAFF. Here the CDR3 DNA reads TGTGCCAGCAGCCCAAGATCCGCTTGGAGCACTGAAGCTTTCTTT.

V gene TRBV7-9 combines with J gene TRBJ1-2; perhaps TRBD1 as D (5 bases). Trimming took off 4 bases at V and 3 bases at J, with 12 bases between the two ends. The CDR3 is made up of 14 amino acids. Germline CDR1 reads SEHNR; CDR2 reads FQNEAQ (reference sequence). The CDR3, as DNA: TGTGCCAGCAGCTCGCCTTCCAGGGACTATGGCTACACCTTC. The encoded protein is CASSSPSRDYGYTF.

The V call is TRBV10-3, the J call TRBJ1-4; 7 positions match TRBD1. The CDR3 runs to 12 residues. V was clipped by 2 bases and J by 12 bases; unmatched bases: 3. Germline-derived CDR1 and CDR2 are ENHRY and SYGVKD. CDR3 in DNA: TGTGCCATCAGTGAGGGAGGGGGCGAACTGTTTTTT. Amino acid sequence: CAISEGGGELFF.

The chain uses TRBV6-1 and TRBJ1-1; D is unclear. Germline assignment: CDR1 MNHNS and CDR2 SASEGT. V gave up 4 bases and J gave up 3 bases, with 9 bases separating them. The CDR3 runs to 13 residues. The CDR3 DNA sequence: TGTGCCAGCAGTGTCCGGGTTGACACTGAAGCTTTCTTT. It is translated as CASSVRVDTEAFF.